The present T cell receptor (beta chain) was sequenced within a study of cytomegalovirus exposure and HLA in healthy donors (TCRdb year 2017). Broadly, across the study: In an earlier analysis of 587 of the donors, 250 to 300 Gb of sequence data and some 120 million unique TCR beta sequences from about 180 million T cells were reported. The later analysis used no new phenotypic data to find candidate immune exposures, relying instead on TCR beta sequences and their occurrence across donors. To study patterns of TCR occurrence, a later analysis re-analyzed previously published TCR beta repertoires from around 700 donors and added high-resolution HLA genotyping. On average, roughly 240,000 unique TCR beta nucleotide sequences were sequenced per donor among about 400 genotyped donors of the cohort, with roughly 18% of those sequences being non-productive. In an earlier analysis of roughly 600 of the donors, high-throughput TCR beta sequencing was used to judge whether each TCR beta V gene segment behaved as functional or pseudogenic. A later genetic analysis used genome-wide SNP genotypes for 398 of the 666 donors, treating that subset as a discovery cohort. Every discovery cohort repertoire had been produced on one sequencing platform. An early release covering over 500 HLA-typed donors comprised about 300 gigabases of sequencing data and roughly 85 million unique TCR sequences. A separate validation cohort of roughly 130 different subjects was used in addition to the 666-subject first cohort. The genetic ancestry cluster associated with self-reported Caucasian donors included approximately 85% of the approximately 400 genotyped donors. The aim of the study was to test whether cataloging public T cell receptors could identify signatures of past pathogen exposure. Typing coverage differed by locus: A, B, C, DRB1 and DQB1 were typed in roughly 629-630 donors, DQA1 in about 550, DPA1 in nearly 610, and DPB1 in just under 480. Several DR-DQ haplotypes were treated as single units for association and clustering because of strong linkage in the cohort. Both class I and class II loci were covered by HLA typing, at four-digit resolution. The study used immunosequencing to profile the T cell repertoires of some 600 subjects and linked those repertoires to cytomegalovirus serostatus. The study combined high-throughput TCR immunosequencing, statistical association of individual TCRs with disease status, and machine learning to predict cytomegalovirus infection status. Alongside the repertoire data, information on donor age, sex, ethnicity and CMV serostatus was compiled. General study outcomes and caveats: The earlier analysis of around 600 of the donors excluded approximately 15 rarely observed V segments, including chromosome 9 orphons, because counts were too low. The authors suggested that the approach could potentially be generalized to other disease states and immunological phenotypes. Sequencing depth was assumed to be roughly uniform across donors in the presence/absence analyses, though that assumption may not hold. Compared with equally common non-associated chains, HLA-associated TCR beta chains in a later analysis were more clonally expanded and had lower generation probabilities. Strong co-occurrence of HLA alleles, especially DR and DQ, made assigning TCR associations to individual alleles difficult. Linkage disequilibrium might explain the correlated functional status among segregating V segments, but an unknown experimental factor could not be ruled out. In this cohort, only TCR beta chains were sequenced, and detectable features were limited by the absence of alpha or paired-chain data. While some public TCRs were present in many individuals, most TCR sequences turned up only very rarely across donors. The study listed 170 or so TCR beta chains as associated with cytomegalovirus. The 87-base-pair reads could not distinguish some IMGT-functional V segments, including TRBV6-2 and TRBV6-3, so those segments were excluded. In vitro tests confirmed that a few of the cytomegalovirus-associated TCR beta chains recognize cytomegalovirus antigens. A cluster of highly shared sequence variants was judged likely to be a technical artifact of the sequencing pipeline. V-gene and J-gene trimming of TCR beta chains was associated with a missense DCLRE1C variant in a later genetic analysis, and the association was replicated in an independent cohort. In an earlier analysis of some 540 of the donors, most TCR beta V segments appeared in productive rearrangements about 90% or about 30% of the time, broadly matching IMGT annotations. In a later genetic analysis, fewer N-insertions in productive TCRs were reported among donors in an Asian-associated ancestry cluster than the approximately 630-donor mean. A later analysis found that TCR association rates varied across HLA loci, with DRB1 alleles showing the most associated TCRs and HLA-C alleles the fewest. According to a later analysis, most CMV-associated TCR beta chains appeared to be HLA-restricted, and the HLA associations seemed to be driven largely by CMV exposure. Because HLA typing was unavailable for some donors at each locus, only the typed subset was used in association tests. Several of the top co-occurrence clusters appeared to be linked to parvovirus B19, influenza, CMV and Epstein-Barr virus, according to a later analysis. For the cohort, immune exposure information was limited to CMV serostatus. A further reported finding was that TCR beta sequences accurately predicted the HLA-A and HLA-B alleles for most subjects in the first cohort. The classifier was reported to diagnose cytomegalovirus status with high specificity and sensitivity in both the original and validation cohorts. A later analysis associated approximately 17,000 TCR beta sequences with specific HLA alleles at a false discovery rate of 0.05.

The cohort consisted of fewer than 700 healthy bone marrow donors. Cohort members were all nominally healthy when sampled, although unrecorded immune exposures were likely present. Of the 666 cohort members, almost 300 had positive CMV serostatus and fewer than 450 had negative CMV serostatus, and CMV serostatus was not recorded for the donor. A peripheral blood sample was provided by each donor, and peripheral blood mononuclear cells were used for TCR beta sequencing. Genomic DNA extraction from the blood cell samples was performed with the Qiagen DNeasy Blood Extraction Kit. Preparation of the library involved the immunoSEQ multiplex PCR assay. For the multiplex PCR, a mixture combining 60 forward primers for TCR Vbeta segments and 13 reverse primers for TCR Jbeta segments was used. The CDR3 region of rearranged TCR beta genes was amplified from genomic DNA with a multiplex PCR assay. The Illumina HiSeq System was used to sequence the amplified TCR beta libraries as 87-base-pair reads. Turning to the authors' computational methods: Across the 700 or so repertoires, a later analysis counted tens of millions of unique TCR beta chains, approximately 12 million of which were shared by at least two donors. Raw reads were error-corrected and collapsed into unique sequences by a nearest-neighbor algorithm in which closely related sequences were merged to remove PCR and sequencing errors. CDR3 sequences were aligned to IMGT reference sequences to assign V, D and J gene segments. For a sequence to be retained, a match of at least six nucleotides to both a V gene segment and a J gene segment was required. A rearrangement was called productive if the CDR3 had no stop codons and remained in frame with V and J, and every other rearrangement was called non-productive. CDR3 was defined by IMGT convention, running from the second conserved V-encoded cysteine to the conserved J-encoded phenylalanine. The earlier analysis of a few hundred of the donors excluded sequences that lacked an unambiguous match to a single V gene segment. In an earlier analysis of around 590 of the donors, a V segment was called functional when productive rearrangements were above 56.7%, and segregating when the standard deviation between donors exceeded 5%. A statistical classification framework was developed to diagnose cytomegalovirus status using the catalog of TCR beta chain sequences. V and J gene assignment, in a later analysis, came from comparing TCR nucleotide sequences with IMGT/GENE-DB human TR gene sequences. A later analysis assigned CDR3 sequences and most-parsimonious VDJ recombination scenarios with the TCRdist pipeline. In a later analysis, every TCR beta chain was defined by the combination of its CDR3 amino acid sequence and its V-gene family, and reads without a unique V-gene family were dropped. A later analysis removed 592 highly shared, low-generation-probability nucleotide sequences to deal with suspected cross-contamination and a sequencing artifact. A later analysis calculated a clonal expansion index for each public chain from normalized within-repertoire ranks of inferred template counts. A later analysis computed generation probabilities with a VDJ recombination model fitted to out-of-frame rearrangements, and checked the results against IGoR. In a later analysis, TCR-TCR, TCR-HLA and TCR-CMV co-occurrence was scored with hypergeometric tests, and a repertoire-size bias correction was applied to TCR pairs. False discovery rates were estimated in a later analysis by permuting HLA or CMV assignments 20 times. In a later analysis, co-occurring TCRs were grouped using DBSCAN, and TCRdist sequence similarity was added for clustering within HLA-allele-positive subsets. Co-occurrence clustering excluded repertoires with fewer than 30,000 or more than 120,000 public chains, plus five with anomalous nucleotide sharing. TCRdb carries this immuneACCESS record with in-frame sequences only. Its versions omit some clonotypes, under half of them owing to an unresolved V gene in the studies checked, with the rest unexplained. That table furnishes V, J and clone size, whereas the DNA furnished D and trimming. This sample lists some 150,000 clones; 65% to 75% were detected once. About 2.5% of the sample is taken by the ten largest.

Of note for this clone: What antigen it recognizes has not been identified. No much larger clone exists at a distance of one base, and base qualities are not known.

CDR1 and CDR2 were assigned from the germline V gene as LGHNA and YSLEER. Trimming removed 0 bases from V and 6 bases from J, leaving 16 bases between the germline ends. Spanning cysteine to phenylalanine, the CDR3 consists of 16 amino acids. Only the CDR3 part of the read is kept: 48 bases, read in frame from the first base. Here the chain combines TRBV4-3 and TRBJ2-3; the D gene is possibly TRBD2, with 7 bases matching. This clonotype originated in a human donor in good health. Sequenced sample: PBMCs. The nucleotide sequence reads as follows: TGCGCCAGCAGCCAAGATAGGCGTCGGGGGGCTGATACGCAGTATTTT. It encodes CASSQDRRRGADTQYF.